A single sample is the source of the 28 T cell receptor beta chains below, sequenced in a study of technical replicates of blood from four donors. TCRdb's copy holds only in-frame clones and misses some; the assay was immunoSEQ multiplex PCR. The table has tens of thousands of clones, less than 99% seen once. Sequenced material: T cells isolated from PBMCs. The receptors were gathered from a human donor in good health.

CDR3 protein: CASNPSDRIGNEQFF. The CDR3 coding sequence is TGTGCCAGTAACCCCTCGGACAGAATTGGGAATGAGCAGTTCTTC. The chain recombines TRBV19 with TRBJ2-1; maybe TRBD1 (6 bases). There are 15 residues in the CDR3. Germline lookup yields CDR1 LNHDA and CDR2 SQIVND (reference sequence). Trimming shortened V by 7 bases and J by 7 bases, and 20 bases separated the two germline ends.

This rearrangement joins TRBV7-2 to TRBJ2-3; D perhaps matches TRBD2 (5 bases). Germline loops: CDR1 SGHTA, CDR2 FQGNSA. The V end lost 1 base, the J end lost 4 bases, and 12 bases lay between the germline ends. The CDR3 is made up of 15 amino acids. In nucleotides, the CDR3 is TGTGCCAGCAGCTTAGACGGGAAAGAGGCAGATACGCAGTATTTT. Translated, it gives CASSLDGKEADTQYF.

The J gene is TRBJ1-1, the V gene TRBV19; D might be TRBD1 (5 bases). Trimming stripped 5 bases from V and 8 bases from J, with 12 bases between. This CDR3 is 12 amino acids long. Per the germline V gene, CDR1 is LNHDA and CDR2 is SQIVND (reference sequence). DNA for the CDR3: TGTGCCAGTAGTCCCGAGAGGACAGAAGCTTTCTTT. Translation: CASSPERTEAFF.

This chain links TRBV27 with TRBJ2-7; D might be TRBD1 (6 bases). V was pared by 3 bases and J by 3 bases, with 18 bases between. Germline V CDR1 and CDR2: MNHEY, SMNVEV (reference sequence). The CDR3 is 16 residues long. CDR3 loop: CASSFSWGQRYYEQYF. The CDR3 coding sequence is TGTGCCAGCAGTTTTTCGTGGGGGCAAAGATACTACGAGCAGTACTTC.

The chain carries TRBV12-5 and TRBJ2-5; the match to TRBD1 covers 7 bases. V lost 7 bases and J lost 5; bases outside the gene matches: 10. CDR3 length: 14 residues. Germline CDR1 is LGHNT and CDR2 is FRNRAP. The CDR3 region is CASAKGAEGETQYF. CDR3 in DNA: TGTGCTAGTGCTAAGGGGGCTGAAGGCGAGACCCAGTACTTC.

V and J are TRBV5-1 and TRBJ2-2; 7 nucleotides agree with TRBD2. This CDR3 has 16 residues. Germline-derived CDR1 and CDR2 are SGHRS and YFSETQ. The J segment lost 1 base and the V segment lost 4 bases, leaving 7 bases of the junction unmatched. The CDR3 DNA sequence: TGCGCCAGCAGCAGGCGGACTAGTGGGAACACCGGGGAGCTGTTTTTT. This codes for CASSRRTSGNTGELFF.

The V and J genes are TRBV19 and TRBJ2-4; D perhaps matches TRBD1 (5 bases). V was shortened by 11 bases and J by 0 bases, with 17 bases between the two germline ends. There are 15 residues in the CDR3. Germline V gives CDR1 LNHDA, CDR2 SQIVND (reference sequence). The CDR3 region is CASRGNFLAKNIQYF. DNA of the CDR3: TGTGCCTCTAGGGGCAACTTTCTAGCCAAAAACATTCAGTACTTC.

The chain joins TRBV30 to TRBJ2-1, with TRBD2 matching 11 bases. The V segment lost 6 bases and the J segment 2 bases; nucleotides outside the gene matches: 3. CDR3 size: 14 residues. Germline V lookup: CDR1 GTSNPN, CDR2 SVGIG (reference sequence). The CDR3 reads CACDSGRAYNEQFF. The DNA for the CDR3 is TGTGCCTGCGATAGCGGGAGGGCCTACAATGAGCAGTTCTTC.

CDR3 coding DNA: TGCAGTGCTCCTACCCGAGATGGCTACACCTTC. Translating gives CSAPTRDGYTF. This chain uses TRBV20-1 with TRBJ1-2; no clear D. Germline V CDR1 and CDR2: DFQATT, SNEGSKA (reference sequence). V gave up 5 bases and J gave up 6 bases, with 10 bases separating them. The CDR3 is 11 amino acids.

This chain links TRBV7-2 with TRBJ1-5, with D perhaps matching TRBD1 (5 bases). This CDR3 is 16 amino acids long. With 1 base removed from V and 0 bases from J, the gap between germline ends came to 10 bases. Germline V gene sequence: CDR1 SGHTA, CDR2 FQGNSA. In nucleotides, the CDR3 is TGTGCCAGCAGCTTAGGGGGGGAATATAGCAATCAGCCCCAGCATTTT. Amino acids: CASSLGGEYSNQPQHF.

The chain carries TRBV6-5 and TRBJ2-5; D gene uncertain. The V and J ends lost 1 base and 2 bases respectively, with 5 bases between them. Germline assignment: CDR1 MNHEY and CDR2 SVGAGI. CDR3 length: 13 residues. The chain's CDR3 is CASSYWQQETQYF. The CDR3 nucleotides are TGTGCCAGCAGTTACTGGCAACAAGAGACCCAGTACTTC.

The J gene is TRBJ1-1, the V gene TRBV7-9; no reliable D call. Germline lookup yields CDR1 SEHNR and CDR2 FQNEAQ (reference sequence). Between the trimmed V and J ends, which lost 4 bases and 1 base, there was a span of 7 bases. The CDR3 spans 13 residues. CDR3: CASSSLANTEAFF. The DNA of the CDR3 is TGTGCCAGCAGCTCCTTAGCGAACACTGAAGCTTTCTTT.

The gene calls are TRBV27 and TRBJ2-1, with 13 positions matching TRBD2. J lost 3 bases, V lost 6 bases, and 5 bases had no gene match. This CDR3 is built from 16 residues. Germline V CDR1 and CDR2: MNHEY, SMNVEV (reference sequence). The CDR3 protein is CASSTLAGGFYNEQFF. CDR3 nucleotides: TGTGCCAGCAGCACACTAGCGGGAGGGTTCTACAATGAGCAGTTCTTC.

The genes are TRBV10-3 and TRBJ2-7, with 9 bases matching TRBD2. The CDR3 is 14 residues long. V shed 3 bases, J shed 0 bases, and the junction held 0 bases outside the gene matches. Germline V gene data show CDR1 as ENHRY and CDR2 as SYGVKD. In DNA, the CDR3 is TGTGCCATCAGTGATAGCGGGAGCTCCTACGAGCAGTACTTC. It is translated as CAISDSGSSYEQYF.

As DNA, the CDR3 is TGTGCCAGCAGTTACACGCGCTTCCAAGAGACCCAGTACTTC. Translation gives CASSYTRFQETQYF. The chain recombines TRBV6-5 with TRBJ2-5, with D uncertain. Trimming pared 2 bases from V and 1 base from J, leaving 8 bases between. CDR1 is MNHEY and CDR2 is SVGAGI in the germline V gene. The CDR3 loop spans 14 amino acids.

This clone was counted once. This chain links TRBV7-2 with TRBJ2-7; D is possibly TRBD1 (6 bases). The germline CDR1 and CDR2 sequences are SGHTA and FQGNSA. The CDR3 contains 15 residues. V was pared by 6 bases and J by 6 bases, with 21 bases between. In nucleotides, the CDR3 is TGTGCCAGCAGGTATAGCCTGACAGGCGAGCCCGAGCAGTACTTC. It codes for CASRYSLTGEPEQYF.

This chain connects TRBV14 to TRBJ2-7; TRBD1 is a possible D gene (6 bases). Trimming removed 4 bases from V and 8 bases from J, with 18 bases in between. CDR3 length: 14 amino acids. Germline loops: CDR1 SGHDN, CDR2 FVKESK. The CDR3 region has the DNA TGTGCCAGCAGCCGGGGGCAGAGTTCCCGTCAGCAGTACTTC. This codes for CASSRGQSSRQQYF.

This chain links TRBV28 with TRBJ1-4, with a weak D call TRBD1 (6 bases). V shed 4 bases and J shed 8 bases, with 20 bases lying between them. The CDR3 runs 16 residues. Germline CDR1 MDHEN, CDR2 SYDVKM. The CDR3, as DNA: TGTGCCAGCAGTTCACCGGAGGGGGGGGAGCGGGAAAAACTGTTTTTT. It encodes CASSSPEGGEREKLFF. Full variable domain (rest looked up from reference TRBV28 and TRBJ1-4): DVKVTQSSRYLVKRTGEKVFLECVQDMDHENMFWYRQDPGLGLRLIYFSYDVKMKEKGDIPEGYSVSREKKERFSLILESASTNQTSMYLCASSSPEGGEREKLFFGSGTQLSVL.

Remarks on this clone: Germline and junction disagree at one end, which may indicate a read error. The V gene is TRBV29-1, the J gene TRBJ2-7, with 7 bases lining up with TRBD2. CDR1 is SQVTM and CDR2 is ANQGSEA in the germline V gene. The CDR3 contains 11 residues. The CDR3 nucleotides read TGCAGCGTTGTATGGGGGGGAAGATTCTTTTTC. Protein product: CSVVWGGRFFF.

This clone has a single count. V usage is TRBV21-1 and J usage is TRBJ2-1; TRBD1, the table's D call, was not compared with the DNA. TRBV21-1 is a pseudogene. This CDR3 contains 14 residues. CDR3 loop: CASSKDRGCNEQFF. CDR3 DNA: TGTGCCAGCAGCAAAGACAGGGGATGCAATGAGCAGTTCTTC.

This clone was seen a single time. V usage is TRBV4-1 and J usage is TRBJ1-3; D is ambiguous. The germline gives CDR1 MGHRA, CDR2 YSYEKL. The CDR3 runs 13 residues. Between the trimmed V and J ends, which lost 3 bases and 3 bases, there was a span of 6 bases. In DNA, the CDR3 is TGCGCCAGCAGCCAGCGGATTGGAAACACCATATATTTT. It codes for CASSQRIGNTIYF.

The chain carries TRBV4-1 and TRBJ1-3; the D gene is possibly TRBD1 (6 bases). Per germline, CDR1 MGHRA and CDR2 YSYEKL. Trimming took off 2 bases at V and 6 bases at J, with 11 bases between the two ends. This CDR3 is built from 14 residues. Written as DNA, the CDR3 is TGCGCCAGCAGCCAATTCCGGACAGAAAACACCATATATTTT. Protein: CASSQFRTENTIYF.

J is TRBJ2-7 and V is TRBV11-2; possibly TRBD1 for D (6 bases). V was trimmed by 1 base and J by 1 base, leaving 8 bases between them. The CDR3 spans 14 residues. Germline CDR1 and CDR2: SGHAT and FQNNGV. The CDR3 sequence: CASSLGRGSYEQYF. CDR3 sequence (DNA): TGTGCCAGCAGCTTAGGAAGGGGGTCCTACGAGCAGTACTTC.

The V gene is TRBV5-8, the J gene TRBJ2-7; 10 bases align to TRBD2. CDR3 length: 17 residues. Trimming cost V 4 bases and J 3 bases; bases outside gene matches: 13. Germline V gives CDR1 SGHTS, CDR2 YDEGEE. CDR3 loop: CASSLGWPGTSDYEQYF. CDR3 nucleotide sequence: TGTGCCAGCAGCCTGGGCTGGCCCGGGACTAGCGACTACGAGCAGTACTTC.

The gene calls are TRBV10-2 and TRBJ2-7; D not certain. The CDR3 is made up of 11 amino acids. The germline V gene has CDR1 WSHSY and CDR2 SAAADI. Trimming shortened V by 5 bases and J by 1 base, and 3 bases separated the two germline ends. The CDR3 nucleotides are TGCGCCAGCAGTTTATCCTACGAGCAGTACTTC. Translating gives CASSLSYEQYF.

This chain joins TRBV4-1 and TRBJ1-2; D is uncertain. Germline CDR1 is MGHRA and CDR2 is YSYEKL. The CDR3 extends over 16 amino acids. Trimming left V 1 base short and J 2 bases short, with 14 bases between. The DNA for the CDR3 is TGCGCCAGCAGCCAAGCTACCTCGAGAGGAAACTATGGCTACACCTTC. Protein: CASSQATSRGNYGYTF.

The chain uses TRBV14 and TRBJ1-3, with D perhaps TRBD1 (5 bases). V shed 1 base and J shed 8 bases, with 15 bases lying between them. There are 15 residues in the CDR3. Germline CDR1 SGHDN, CDR2 FVKESK. The CDR3 loop is CASSQGLAGLDTIYF. CDR3 nucleotide sequence: TGTGCCAGCAGCCAAGGATTGGCAGGGCTAGACACCATATATTTT.

The rearrangement uses TRBV7-7 and TRBJ1-1; 8 bases match TRBD1. In germline, CDR1 is SSHAT, CDR2 FNYEAQ (reference sequence). The CDR3 runs 16 residues. Trimming took 5 bases from V and 5 from J; bases not matched to a gene: 13. In nucleotides, the CDR3 is TGTGCCAGCAGCCAATTGAGTTCAGGGGGCCAAACTGAAGCTTTCTTT. Translated, it gives CASSQLSSGGQTEAFF.